The rows below give T cell receptor beta chains drawn from one sample of a study of regulatory T cells in long-lasting Graves disease. MiXCR, run by TCRdb on the multiplex PCR reads, gives a single entry per CDR3 protein. Here the sample spans more than 300,000 distinct CDR3 sequences, roughly 24% being singletons. The sample was peripheral blood mononuclear cells (PBMCs), taken when the disease was refractory, from a patient treated with antithyroid drugs. These receptor sequences come from a woman in her thirties or forties with Graves disease. CDR3s include the opening cysteine and the closing phenylalanine or tryptophan. D genes are given only for firm matches. Some rows have no size entry. The others give once, few or many, or a class for an expanded clone.

.	TRBV9	TRBJ2-7	14	.	CASSPQTSSYEQYF	TGTGCCAGCAGCCCGCAGACTAGCTCCTACGAGCAGTACTTC
.	TRBV24-1	TRBJ2-1	13	few	CATSLGGSNEQFF	TGTGCCACCAGTCTTGGCGGATCGAATGAGCAGTTCTTC
.	TRBV30	TRBJ1-4	15	few	CAWSVSFSRAGKLFF	TGTGCCTGGAGTGTATCGTTCTCCAGGGCGGGAAAACTGTTTTTT
TRBD2	TRBV7-3	TRBJ2-6	18	many	CASSLRDGRAAGANVLTF	TGTGCCAGCAGCTTACGGGACGGGAGGGCCGCTGGGGCCAACGTCCTGACTTTC
.	TRBV28	TRBJ2-7	13	many	CASSLRSHHEQYF	TGTGCCAGCAGTTTAAGGTCCCATCACGAGCAGTACTTC
TRBD2	TRBV19	TRBJ2-7	17	few	CASSIGGLADSSYEQYF	TGTGCCAGTAGTATCGGGGGACTAGCGGATAGCTCCTACGAGCAGTACTTC
.	TRBV11-2	TRBJ1-5	15	many	CASSASGDSNQPQHF	TGTGCCAGCAGCGCTAGCGGGGACAGCAATCAGCCCCAGCATTTT
TRBD1	TRBV5-1	TRBJ2-3	16	few	CASRHQQGSGTDTQYF	TGCGCCAGCAGACATCAACAGGGGAGTGGCACAGATACGCAGTATTTT
.	TRBV11-2	TRBJ1-6	15	many	CASSLARDYNSPLHF	TGTGCCAGCAGCTTAGCCCGGGATTATAATTCACCCCTCCACTTT
TRBD1	TRBV10-3	TRBJ1-5	14	.	CAISSTGEGQPQHF	TGTGCCATCAGTTCTACAGGGGAAGGCCAGCCCCAGCATTTT
.	TRBV28	TRBJ2-2	15	many	CASSLLTGGTGELFF	TGTGCCAGCAGTTTATTGACAGGCGGCACCGGGGAGCTGTTTTTT
.	TRBV29-1	TRBJ1-3	13	many	CSVEDFSGNTIYF	TGCAGCGTTGAAGACTTTTCTGGAAACACCATATATTTT
.	TRBV28	TRBJ2-7	15	many	CASSLGPLRFYEQYF	TGTGCCAGCAGTTTGGGACCTTTACGGTTCTACGAGCAGTACTTC
.	TRBV5-1	TRBJ2-6	17	few	CASSLQAAVSGANVLTF	TGCGCCAGCAGCTTGCAGGCAGCTGTCTCTGGGGCCAACGTCCTGACTTTC
.	TRBV28	TRBJ1-4	18	many	CASSLSVGLAGLREKLFF	TGTGCCAGCAGTTTATCGGTTGGTTTAGCGGGGCTACGTGAAAAACTGTTTTTT
.	TRBV4-1	TRBJ2-7	13	.	CASSQGWAYEQYF	TGCGCCAGCAGCCAAGGGTGGGCCTACGAGCAGTACTTC
.	TRBV27	TRBJ2-7	14	many	CASSYRDASYEQYF	TGTGCCAGCAGTTATCGGGACGCATCCTACGAGCAGTACTTC
.	TRBV11-2	TRBJ1-3	13	few	CASSLTEENTIYF	TGTGCCAGCAGCTTGACAGAAGAAAACACCATATATTTT
.	TRBV13	TRBJ2-7	14	.	CASSLGVQGVGQYF	TGTGCCAGCAGCTTAGGAGTACAGGGCGTAGGACAGTACTTC
.	TRBV25-1	TRBJ1-2	13	once	CASSPDPDYGYTF	TGTGCCAGCTCACCCGACCCCGACTATGGCTACACCTTC
.	TRBV10-2	TRBJ1-1	13	few	CASSAFSETEAFF	TGCGCCAGCAGCGCGTTCAGCGAGACTGAAGCTTTCTTT
TRBD1	TRBV6-1	TRBJ1-2	14	.	CASRRGTGANGYTF	TGTGCCAGCAGACGCGGGACAGGGGCTAATGGCTACACCTTC
.	TRBV20-1	TRBJ2-7	14	few	CSAFAGVLTYEQYF	TGCAGTGCTTTTGCAGGGGTTCTAACCTACGAGCAGTACTTC
.	TRBV15	TRBJ1-1	13	.	CATRPPGAGEAFF	TGTGCCACCAGGCCTCCGGGAGCGGGAGAGGCTTTCTTT
.	TRBV28	TRBJ2-3	16	.	CASSRRLVTSTDTQYF	TGTGCCAGCAGTCGACGGCTTGTAACTAGCACAGATACGCAGTATTTT
.	TRBV12-3/TRBV12-4	TRBJ2-6	15	.	CASSFDYSGANVLTF	TGTGCCAGCAGTTTTGATTATTCTGGGGCCAACGTCCTGACTTTC
.	TRBV11-2	TRBJ2-7	15	many	CASSAQLGSSYEQYF	TGTGCCAGCAGCGCACAACTGGGCAGCTCCTACGAGCAGTACTTC
.	TRBV20-1	TRBJ2-4	16	few	CSAKLPQTLAKNIQYF	TGCAGTGCTAAGCTTCCACAGACGCTAGCCAAAAACATTCAGTACTTC
TRBD1	TRBV15	TRBJ1-2	16	many	CATSSPGQGANYGYTF	TGTGCCACCAGCAGTCCAGGGCAGGGGGCAAACTATGGCTACACCTTC
.	TRBV30	TRBJ2-7	14	few	CAWKSPFKHYEQYF	TGTGCCTGGAAGTCCCCCTTCAAGCACTACGAGCAGTACTTC
.	TRBV29-1	TRBJ2-6	15	.	CSVAPPDGGANVLTF	TGCAGCGTTGCACCCCCCGACGGGGGGGCCAACGTCCTGACTTTC
.	TRBV5-6	TRBJ2-7	14	.	CASSLSARTYEQYF	TGTGCCAGCAGCTTATCGGCGCGCACCTACGAGCAGTACTTC
TRBD2	TRBV5-1	TRBJ2-1	16	.	CASSLEAGISYNEQFF	TGCGCCAGCAGCTTGGAAGCGGGAATCTCCTACAATGAGCAGTTCTTC
.	TRBV15	TRBJ2-4	18	many	CATSRVARSQTAKNIQYF	TGTGCCACCAGCAGAGTCGCGCGATCACAGACCGCCAAAAACATTCAGTACTTC
.	TRBV2	TRBJ1-2	14	.	CAIPSGGGIYGYTF	TGTGCCATCCCCAGCGGGGGAGGGATTTATGGCTACACCTTC
TRBD1	TRBV15	TRBJ2-2	15	few	CATTDGQGVAGELFF	TGTGCCACCACCGACGGACAGGGTGTAGCCGGGGAGCTGTTTTTT
TRBD2	TRBV6-1	TRBJ2-1	22	.	CASSVGGGYFSPSFNPYDGQFF	TGTGCCAGCAGCGTGGGCGGGGGGTATTTTAGCCCTTCGTTTAACCCTTACGATGGGCAGTTCTTC
.	TRBV14	TRBJ2-7	18	.	CASSPVLIPGTSSYEQYF	TGTGCCAGCAGCCCGGTCTTGATTCCGGGGACTTCATCCTACGAGCAGTACTTC
.	TRBV29-1	TRBJ2-7	13	few	CSASATARYEQYF	TGCAGCGCCTCCGCCACCGCCCGCTACGAGCAGTACTTC
TRBD2	TRBV24-1	TRBJ2-1	15	.	CATSDFTSGGDEQFF	TGTGCCACCAGTGATTTTACTAGCGGGGGGGACGAGCAGTTCTTC
TRBD1	TRBV10-2	TRBJ2-7	13	.	CASRSGQVYEQYF	TGCGCCAGCAGATCGGGACAGGTCTACGAGCAGTACTTC
TRBD1	TRBV28	TRBJ1-5	14	many	CATWKQGHNQPQHF	TGTGCCACATGGAAACAGGGGCACAATCAGCCCCAGCATTTT
.	TRBV20-1	TRBJ2-2	13	.	CSATNTDTGELFF	TGCAGTGCCACCAACACCGACACCGGGGAGCTGTTTTTT
.	TRBV12-3/TRBV12-4	TRBJ2-1	13	.	CATGNAIYNEQFF	TGTGCCACAGGGAACGCAATCTACAATGAGCAGTTCTTC
TRBD2	TRBV7-8	TRBJ2-7	14	many	CASSSQGLADRQYF	TGTGCCAGCAGCTCACAGGGACTAGCGGATCGTCAGTACTTC